This TCR beta chain was captured in a study of CXCR3-negative and CXCR3-positive naive CD8 T cells. Study-level findings and limits: Memory CD8+ T cell repertoires were far less diverse than both naive subsets. TRB CDR3 hydrophobicity was greater in CXCR3-positive naive cells than in CXCR3-negative naive cells.

Concerning this clonotype: Its specificity is not known.

By phenotype, naive CD8+ T cells were CD45RO-CCR7+CD27+CD95-. It was by 5' RACE with UMI labels that the TRB cDNA libraries were prepared. TCRdb re-analyzed the 5' RACE reads; it lists each CDR3 protein once, without DNA. Its clone listing holds about 120,000 distinct CDR3 sequences. CDR1 is SGHVS, CDR2 FQNEAQ, per germline. The CDR3 length is 18 residues. The sample was naive CXCR3+ CD8+ T cells from blood. Subset described: CD45RO-CCR7+CD27+CD95- naive CD8+ T cells expressing CXCR3 (TNR3+). The chain joins TRBV7-8 to TRBJ1-1; the D call of TRBD1 rests on TCRdb alone, since no DNA is present to check it. The receptor comes from a human donor in good health. Some clones in this sample may be carry-over from other donors' samples. CDR3 residues: CASSLMRLVGDGDTEAFF. Full variable domain (remainder filled in from reference TRBV7-8 and TRBJ1-1): GAGVSQSPRYKVAKRGQDVALRCDPISGHVSLFWYQQALGQGPEFLTYFQNEAQLDKSGLPSDRFFAERPEGSVSTLKIQRTQQEDSAVYLCASSLMRLVGDGDTEAFFGQGTRLTVV.